This T cell receptor (beta chain) was obtained from a study of blood T cells in healthy people across ages. Points from the study as a whole: Fewer expanded clones and more diversity marked long-lived versus aged donors.

On this clonotype itself: The antigen is unknown.

Germline loops: CDR1 SGHRS, CDR2 YFSETQ. CDR3 length: 16 amino acids. V dropped 4 bases and J dropped 2 bases, with 18 bases sitting between them. It was with a sample-barcoded 5' primer and a J-beta primer mix that a second PCR of roughly 7 to 12 cycles was run. With 12 random nucleotides, a template-switch adaptor tagged each individual cDNA molecule. MiXCR was run by TCRdb on the 5' RACE reads, yielding one entry per CDR3 protein. The sample holds some 710,000 distinct CDR3 sequences, roughly 20% seen once. The extraction recovered at least 5.5 micrograms of total RNA per sample. The genes are TRBV5-1 and TRBJ2-5; the D is unclear. This receptor was obtained from a man between 65 and 85 years old in good health. The sequencing sample was made of blood. The CDR3 spells CASSLSAVGSQETQYF. The CDR3 DNA sequence: TGCGCCAGCAGCCTCTCAGCAGTGGGTTCACAAGAGACCCAGTACTTC. The complete variable domain, with remaining parts taken from reference TRBV5-1 and TRBJ2-5, reads KAGVTQTPRYLIKTRGQQVTLSCSPISGHRSVSWYQQTPGQGLQFLFEYFSETQRNKGNFPGRFSGRQFSNSRSEMNVSTLELGDSALYLCASSLSAVGSQETQYFGPGTRLLVL.